Below, one T cell receptor (beta chain) is given with its context. Its cognate antigen is unknown. These data originate in a study of T cell responses to AZD1222 COVID-19 vaccine. Study findings and constraints: Seropositivity was recorded at baseline in only a handful of AZD1222 recipients. Clonal diversity was possibly underestimated; the donors were predominantly white British and more often female. None of the repertoires were sampled until the peak T cell response had passed.

V dropped 7 bases and J dropped 4 bases, with 16 bases sitting between them. This CDR3 comprises 15 residues. Germline V gene lookup returns CDR1 MNHEY and CDR2 SMNVEV (reference sequence). TCRdb's table, derived via immunoSEQ multiplex PCR, lists solely in-frame clones and lacks some. This table has approximately 140,000 clones, about 87% appearing once. The receptor was isolated from an adult in good health. The specimen was peripheral blood, collected on day 0 of AZD1222 vaccination. The genes are TRBV27 and TRBJ2-2, with D hard to call. The CDR3 DNA reads TGTGCCAGCACCCTGTCTTGGGTAACCACCGGGGAGCTGTTTTTT. This sequence encodes CASTLSWVTTGELFF.